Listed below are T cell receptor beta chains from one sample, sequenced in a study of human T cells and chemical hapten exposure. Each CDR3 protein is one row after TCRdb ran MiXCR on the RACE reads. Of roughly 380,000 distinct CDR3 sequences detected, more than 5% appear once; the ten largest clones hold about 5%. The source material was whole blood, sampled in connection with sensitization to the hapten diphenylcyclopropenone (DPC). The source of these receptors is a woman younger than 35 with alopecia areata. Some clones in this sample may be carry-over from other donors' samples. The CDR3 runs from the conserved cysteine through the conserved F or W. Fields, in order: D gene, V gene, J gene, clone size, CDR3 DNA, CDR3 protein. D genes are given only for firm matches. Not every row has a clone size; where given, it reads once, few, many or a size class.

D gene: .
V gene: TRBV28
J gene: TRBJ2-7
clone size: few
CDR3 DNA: TGTGCCAGCAGACCCTCCCGGGGGAGCTCCTACGAGCAGTACTTC
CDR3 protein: CASRPSRGSSYEQYF

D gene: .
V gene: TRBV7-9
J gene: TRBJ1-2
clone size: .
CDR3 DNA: TGTGCCAGCAGCTTAGTAACAGCTAACTATGGCTACACCTTC
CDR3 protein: CASSLVTANYGYTF

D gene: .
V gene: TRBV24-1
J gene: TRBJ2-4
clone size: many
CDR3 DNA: TGTGCCACCAGTGATTTAGCCGGGGATCTGAAAAACATTCAGTACTTC
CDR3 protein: CATSDLAGDLKNIQYF

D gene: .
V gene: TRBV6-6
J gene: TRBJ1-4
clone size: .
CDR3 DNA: TGTGCCAGCAGTTACTGGGGGGGGGGCCTTAATGAAAAACTGTTTTTT
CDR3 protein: CASSYWGGGLNEKLFF

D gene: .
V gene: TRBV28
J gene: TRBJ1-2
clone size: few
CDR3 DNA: TGTGCCAGCAGTTTAAGGATAGCGGGGGACTTCGGCTACACCTTC
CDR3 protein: CASSLRIAGDFGYTF

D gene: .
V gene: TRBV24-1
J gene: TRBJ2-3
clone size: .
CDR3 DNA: TGTGCCACCGGGAGAGGGGAAACAGATACGCAGTATTTT
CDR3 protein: CATGRGETDTQYF

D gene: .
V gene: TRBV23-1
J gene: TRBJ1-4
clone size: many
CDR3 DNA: TGCGCCAGCAGTTTGATGAAGCCAAATGAAAAACTGTTTTTT
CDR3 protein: CASSLMKPNEKLFF

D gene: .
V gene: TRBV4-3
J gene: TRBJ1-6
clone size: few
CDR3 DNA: TGCGCCAGCGGGAGCTCCTATAATTCACCCCTCCACTTT
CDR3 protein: CASGSSYNSPLHF

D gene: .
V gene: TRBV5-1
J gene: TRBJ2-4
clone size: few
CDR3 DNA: TGCGCCAGCAGCTTGGAAGGGATCAAAAACATTCAGTACTTC
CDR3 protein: CASSLEGIKNIQYF

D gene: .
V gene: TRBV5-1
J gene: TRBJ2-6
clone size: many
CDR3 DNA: TGCGCCAGCAGCGCCGGACAGACCGCTGGGGCCAACGTCCTGACTTTC
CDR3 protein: CASSAGQTAGANVLTF

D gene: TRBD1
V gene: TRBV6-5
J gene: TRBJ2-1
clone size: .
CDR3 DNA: TGTGCCAGCAGAACAGGGGGGTGGAATGAGCAGTTCTTC
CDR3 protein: CASRTGGWNEQFF